The 20 T cell receptor beta chains below were found in one sample sequenced in a study of T cell repertoires in cytomegalovirus infection. These receptors' targets are unknown. Each CDR3 protein gets one entry after TCRdb re-called the reads with MiXCR. Counted here are roughly 310,000 distinct CDR3 sequences, roughly 28% occurring once; the ten biggest clones make up approximately 20%. The source material was cultured PBMCs, sampled from culture after CMV antigen stimulation. These receptors originate from a human donor in good health (CMV status not recorded). Some clones in this sample may be carry-over from other donors' samples.

This clonotype has ten or more counts. The rearrangement uses TRBV10-3 and TRBJ2-3; D remains unclear. From germline, CDR1 is ENHRY and CDR2 SYGVKD. This CDR3 region has 13 residues. Trimming cost V 3 bases and J 1 base, with 5 bases left between them. CDR3 coding DNA: TGTGCCATCAGTGATATCGGCACAGATACGCAGTATTTT. Amino acid sequence: CAISDIGTDTQYF.

At least ten counts were recorded for this clonotype. The V gene is TRBV7-8, the J gene TRBJ2-3; 8 bases match TRBD1. The CDR3 has 16 amino acids. Trimming took 5 bases from V and 5 from J; bases not matched to a gene: 12. Germline V gene lookup returns CDR1 SGHVS and CDR2 FQNEAQ. Here the CDR3 DNA reads TGTGCCAGCAGCGCCTCGGACAGGGTGGATGGAGATACGCAGTATTTT. It is translated as CASSASDRVDGDTQYF.

The chain is built from TRBV12-3 or TRBV12-4 and TRBJ1-2; D might be TRBD1 (6 bases). This CDR3 comprises 15 residues. The V and J ends lost 1 base and 8 bases respectively, with 17 bases between them. The CDR3 sequence: CASSLEGHGFGGYTF. In DNA form, the CDR3 reads TGTGCCAGCAGTTTAGAGGGACACGGATTCGGCGGCTACACCTTC.

This chain links TRBV7-3 with TRBJ2-7; D is undetermined. This CDR3 comprises 15 residues. Trimming took off 5 bases at V and 3 bases at J, with 17 bases between the two ends. Per the germline V gene, CDR1 is SGHTA and CDR2 is FQGTGA. The CDR3 DNA is TGTGCCAGCAGCCCAGGTCCCGTAGAAAACTACGAGCAGTACTTC. Protein product: CASSPGPVENYEQYF.

This clonotype was observed at least ten times. This rearrangement joins TRBV2 to TRBJ1-4; possible D gene TRBD1, 6 bases. Germline assignment: CDR1 SNHLY and CDR2 FYNNEI. The ends were cut back, 6 bases at V and 8 bases at J, with 25 bases in the middle. The CDR3 runs to 17 residues. The CDR3 is CASSVAGGGRSGEKLFF. The CDR3, as DNA: TGTGCCAGCAGCGTCGCCGGGGGGGGCCGCTCGGGGGAAAAACTGTTTTTT.

V usage is TRBV19 and J usage is TRBJ2-7; the D is unclear. Germline lookup yields CDR1 LNHDA and CDR2 SQIVND (reference sequence). The CDR3 is 14 amino acids. Trimming removed 5 bases at V and 7 bases at J, with 18 bases between. The CDR3 sequence is CASSVTGSLREQYF. Here the CDR3 DNA reads TGTGCCAGTAGTGTTACCGGGTCTCTGCGGGAGCAGTACTTC.

This clonotype was seen repeatedly, ten times or more. The rearrangement links TRBV12-3 or TRBV12-4 to TRBJ2-1, with 11 bases matching TRBD1. V was pared by 5 bases and J by 12 bases, with 24 bases of the junction left unmatched. The CDR3 contains 19 residues. CDR3 nucleotide sequence: TGTGCCAGCAGTCAATTCGGACAGGGGGCAGCGTTTTCGGGAGTGGGGCAGTTCTTC. Residues: CASSQFGQGAAFSGVGQFF.

The chain joins TRBV11-2 to TRBJ2-1; 7 bases are shared with TRBD1. J lost 1 base, V lost 5 bases, and 5 bases had no gene match. Germline V gene sequence: CDR1 SGHAT, CDR2 FQNNGV. The CDR3 sequence is 15 residues long. The CDR3 reads CASSPSTGSYNEQFF. For the CDR3, the DNA is TGTGCCAGCAGCCCATCGACAGGGTCCTACAATGAGCAGTTCTTC. The full variable domain, with the rest looked up from reference TRBV11-2 and TRBJ2-1, is EAGVAQSPRYKIIEKRQSVAFWCNPISGHATLYWYQQILGQGPKLLIQFQNNGVVDDSQLPKDRFSAERLKGVDSTLKIQPAKLEDSAVYLCASSPSTGSYNEQFFGPGTRLTVL.

This clonotype has only a few counts. The chain joins TRBV11-2 to TRBJ2-1; 13 bases are shared with TRBD2. The length of the CDR3 is 17 residues. Looked up from germline, CDR1 is SGHAT and CDR2 is FQNNGV. The trim removed 1 base at V and 8 bases at J, leaving 8 bases unmatched. The CDR3 loop is CASSLGGGLAGTHEQFF. The CDR3 nucleotides are TGTGCCAGCAGCTTAGGGGGGGGACTAGCGGGAACTCATGAGCAGTTCTTC.

This clonotype has at least ten counts. The chain recombines TRBV7-3 with TRBJ2-3; 13 bases are shared with TRBD2. With V trimmed by 5 bases and J by 1 base, 6 bases remained unmatched. Per the germline V gene, CDR1 is SGHTA and CDR2 is FQGTGA. The CDR3 has 17 residues. CDR3 in amino acids: CASSRGLAGVGTDTQYF. CDR3 coding DNA: TGTGCCAGCAGCAGAGGACTAGCGGGAGTCGGCACAGATACGCAGTATTTT.

The chain carries TRBV2 and TRBJ2-3; a possible D gene is TRBD2 (6 bases). CDR1 is SNHLY, CDR2 FYNNEI, per germline. The CDR3 extends over 16 amino acids. V dropped 4 bases and J dropped 1 base, with 15 bases sitting between them. The CDR3 protein is CASSAGTPGGTDTQYF. The DNA of the CDR3 is TGTGCCAGCAGTGCCGGGACTCCGGGCGGCACAGATACGCAGTATTTT. Variable domain in full (rest from reference TRBV2 and TRBJ2-3): EPEVTQTPSHQVTQMGQEVILRCVPISNHLYFYWYRQILGQKVEFLVSFYNNEISEKSEIFDDQFSVERPDGSNFTLKIRSTKLEDSAMYFCASSAGTPGGTDTQYFGPGTRLTVL.

This clonotype was detected only a few times. The chain joins TRBV6-5 to TRBJ2-7; no clear D gene. CDR1 MNHEY and CDR2 SVGAGI come from the germline V gene. V shed 3 bases and J shed 2 bases, with 8 bases lying between them. The CDR3 sequence is 13 residues long. The CDR3 is CASSYNRAYEQYF. Here the CDR3 DNA reads TGTGCCAGCAGTTATAACAGAGCCTACGAGCAGTACTTC.

The chain uses TRBV6-5 and TRBJ2-1, with D possibly TRBD2 on 5 matching bases. The germline V and J ends were trimmed by 3 bases and 6 bases, with 9 bases remaining between them. CDR3 size: 13 residues. Germline CDR1 is MNHEY and CDR2 is SVGAGI. Here the CDR3 DNA reads TGTGCCAGCAGTTATCTAGCCTCCAATGAGCAGTTCTTC. Translation gives CASSYLASNEQFF.

This clonotype was seen a few times. The gene calls are TRBV28 and TRBJ1-1, with D possibly TRBD1 on 6 matching bases. The CDR3 is made up of 16 amino acids. Trimming removed 3 bases from V and 4 bases from J, with 18 bases in between. Germline assignment: CDR1 MDHEN and CDR2 SYDVKM. CDR3 sequence: CASSLLRGLRGTEAFF. The CDR3, as DNA: TGTGCCAGCAGTTTGCTCCGGGGGCTCAGGGGCACTGAAGCTTTCTTT. The full variable domain, completed using reference TRBV28 and TRBJ1-1, is DVKVTQSSRYLVKRTGEKVFLECVQDMDHENMFWYRQDPGLGLRLIYFSYDVKMKEKGDIPEGYSVSREKKERFSLILESASTNQTSMYLCASSLLRGLRGTEAFFGQGTRLTVV.

Ten or more counts support this clonotype. The rearrangement uses TRBV7-2 and TRBJ1-1; perhaps TRBD1 as D (5 bases). The V and J ends lost 0 bases and 0 bases respectively, with 11 bases between them. CDR1 and CDR2 (germline): SGHTA, FQGNSA. The CDR3 consists of 16 residues. CDR3 bases: TGTGCCAGCAGCTTAGCCAGGGCACTCATGAACACTGAAGCTTTCTTT. It specifies CASSLARALMNTEAFF.

Remarks on this clonotype: This sequence may be a read error, since a much larger clone differs from it by one base. This rearrangement joins TRBV11-2 to TRBJ2-3, with TRBD1 as a possible D gene (6 bases). The CDR3 covers 16 residues. Germline V gives CDR1 SGHAT, CDR2 FQNNGV. The CDR3 sequence is CASSTGQTLSTDTKYF. CDR3 DNA: TGTGCCAGCAGCACCGGACAGACCTTGAGCACAGATACGAAGTATTTT.

The V call is TRBV20-1, the J call TRBJ2-1; 12 bases are a match to TRBD2. The CDR3 spans 14 residues. From germline, CDR1 is DFQATT and CDR2 SNEGSKA (reference sequence). With V trimmed by 3 bases and J by 10 bases, 7 bases remained unmatched. CDR3 sequence reads: CSASSSGRAREQFF. The CDR3 nucleotides read TGCAGTGCTAGCTCTAGCGGGAGGGCCAGGGAGCAGTTCTTC.

V and J are TRBV11-1 and TRBJ2-5; tentatively, D is TRBD2 (6 bases). This CDR3 comprises 15 residues. Trimming took 0 bases from V and 4 from J, leaving 12 bases between them. Germline values: CDR1 SGHAT, CDR2 FQDESV (reference sequence). The CDR3 here is CASSLAKLARETQYF. The CDR3 DNA reads as TGTGCCAGCAGCTTAGCGAAACTAGCACGAGAGACCCAGTACTTC.

V and J are TRBV19 and TRBJ2-1; possibly TRBD1 for D (6 bases). Germline CDR1 is LNHDA and CDR2 is SQIVND (reference sequence). The CDR3 contains 16 residues. Trimming shortened V by 5 bases and J by 1 base, and 15 bases separated the two germline ends. The CDR3 loop reads CASSHRTVLSYNEQFF. DNA for the CDR3: TGTGCCAGTAGTCATCGGACAGTTTTGTCCTACAATGAGCAGTTCTTC.

The genes are TRBV15 and TRBJ1-4; no firm D call. Trimming cost V 2 bases and J 6 bases, with 16 bases left between them. CDR3 length equals 16 residues. CDR1 and CDR2 from the germline V gene are LNHNV and YYDKDF (reference sequence). The CDR3 here is CATSRSPGSRHEKLFF. The CDR3 nucleotides are TGTGCCACCAGCAGATCTCCGGGATCCAGACATGAAAAACTGTTTTTT.